What follows is one T cell receptor beta chain and its context. The data belong to a study of blood T cell repertoires in COVID-19. Across the whole study: Both acute and convalescent COVID-19 samples were obtained from the United States, Italy and Spain. T cells, B-cell-depleted T cells, or PBMCs supplied cDNA or gDNA.

The CDR3 extends over 15 amino acids. J was trimmed by 4 bases and V by 4 bases; bases with no gene match: 8. Germline V gene sequence: CDR1 SGHTS, CDR2 YDEGEE. Profiled with immunoSEQ multiplex PCR; TCRdb holds only in-frame clones, not every one. The repertoire consists of hundreds of thousands of clones, with around 90% occurring once and the leading ten covering 2.5% to 3%. The study recruited people aged roughly 18 to 100 years across 20 to 30 US areas. Grouping used clinical history reported by participants in a survey and questionnaire. V gene TRBV5-8 combines with J gene TRBJ2-7; 10 bases match TRBD1. The TCR was taken from a young woman with acute COVID-19. Material: PBMCs or T cells enriched from blood (not recorded which). The CDR3 sequence is CASSKGQGLGYEQYF. CDR3 DNA sequence: TGTGCCAGCAGCAAGGGACAGGGGTTGGGTTACGAGCAGTACTTC.